The 22 T cell receptor beta chains below all came from one sample that was sequenced in a study of blood T cell repertoires in COVID-19. Here immunoSEQ multiplex PCR was the method, and the copy in TCRdb shows in-frame clones only, minus some. The table records around 330,000 clones, around 90% of them present only once. Specimen: PBMCs or T cells enriched from blood (not recorded which). These receptors originate from a man between 60 and 75 years old who had recovered from COVID-19.

The rearrangement joins TRBV7-3 to TRBJ1-1; D unclear. Germline CDR1 SGHTA, CDR2 FQGTGA. V lost 1 base to trimming and J lost 0 bases, with 6 bases between them. The length of the CDR3 is 14 residues. The CDR3 sequence: CASSLSPLNTEAFF. For the CDR3, the DNA is TGTGCCAGCAGCTTAAGTCCGTTGAACACTGAAGCTTTCTTT. Variable domain in full (rest from reference TRBV7-3 and TRBJ1-1): GAGVSQTPSNKVTEKGKYVELRCDPISGHTALYWYRQSLGQGPEFLIYFQGTGAADDSGLPNDRFFAVRPEGSVSTLKIQRTERGDSAVYLCASSLSPLNTEAFFGQGTRLTVV.

The chain couples TRBV9 to TRBJ1-1; D gene uncertain. The CDR3 is 13 residues long. The germline V gene encodes CDR1 SGDLS and CDR2 YYNGEE. The ends were cut back, 3 bases at V and 0 bases at J, with 6 bases in the middle. The CDR3 nucleotides are TGTGCCAGCAGCGCCAGGATGAACACTGAAGCTTTCTTT. Protein: CASSARMNTEAFF.

The CDR3 region is CASSLQWAGAILAKNIQYF. For the CDR3, the DNA is TGTGCCAGCAGTTTACAATGGGCGGGAGCTATACTAGCCAAAAACATTCAGTACTTC. V and J are TRBV28 and TRBJ2-4; 7 bases are a match to TRBD2. CDR3 length: 19 amino acids. The trim removed 2 bases at V and 0 bases at J, leaving 13 bases unmatched. Germline assignment: CDR1 MDHEN and CDR2 SYDVKM.

The gene calls are TRBV18 and TRBJ1-5; D may be TRBD1 (5 bases). Looked up from germline, CDR1 is KGHSH and CDR2 is LQKENI. This CDR3 comprises 15 residues. Trimming removed 3 bases at V and 0 bases at J, with 9 bases between. The chain's CDR3 is CASSPDKHSNQPQHF. Written as DNA, the CDR3 is TGTGCCAGCTCACCGGACAAACATAGCAATCAGCCCCAGCATTTT.

The chain has TRBV5-1 and TRBJ1-5; 7 positions agree with TRBD1. CDR1 and CDR2 (germline): SGHRS, YFSETQ. V was clipped by 4 bases and J by 3 bases; unmatched bases: 4. The CDR3 contains 14 residues. For the CDR3, the DNA is TGCGCCAGCAGCCCGGGGACAGCCAATCAGCCCCAGCATTTT. Its protein is CASSPGTANQPQHF.

This clone was counted only a few times. The CDR3 region has the DNA TGTGCCAGTAGTACCCCGACAGGCGTTAACTATGGCTACACCTTC. Its protein product is CASSTPTGVNYGYTF. The chain couples TRBV19 to TRBJ1-2; D might be TRBD1 (6 bases). The CDR3 is 15 amino acids. The V gene lost 4 bases and the J gene lost 1 base, with 13 bases spanning the gap. Germline CDR1 is LNHDA and CDR2 is SQIVND (reference sequence).

V gene TRBV29-1 combines with J gene TRBJ2-7, with D maybe TRBD2 (5 bases). The V end lost 4 bases, the J end lost 0 bases, and 10 bases lay between the germline ends. CDR1 SQVTM and CDR2 ANQGSEA come from the germline V gene. The CDR3 totals 13 residues. The CDR3 nucleotides read TGCAGCGTTGTTCCCGGGATCTCCTACGAGCAGTACTTC. Translating it yields CSVVPGISYEQYF.

The rearrangement uses TRBV6-4 and TRBJ2-3, with 12 bases that match TRBD1. The germline CDR1 and CDR2 sequences are MRHNA and SNTAGT. V lost 4 bases to trimming and J lost 5 bases; unmatched junction nucleotides: 4. The CDR3 has 15 residues. CDR3: CASSGGQGARDTQYF. CDR3 coding DNA: TGTGCCAGCAGTGGGGGACAGGGGGCGAGAGATACGCAGTATTTT.

The chain uses TRBV28 and TRBJ2-7; D is possibly TRBD1 (6 bases). The length of the CDR3 is 15 residues. Trimming removed 3 bases at V and 1 base at J, with 13 bases between. Per germline, CDR1 MDHEN and CDR2 SYDVKM. DNA of the CDR3: TGTGCCAGCAGTTTGGTAGGGGGTTTTTCCTACGAGCAGTACTTC. Its translation: CASSLVGGFSYEQYF. The full variable domain, in which reference TRBV28 and TRBJ2-7 provide the parts outside the CDR3, is DVKVTQSSRYLVKRTGEKVFLECVQDMDHENMFWYRQDPGLGLRLIYFSYDVKMKEKGDIPEGYSVSREKKERFSLILESASTNQTSMYLCASSLVGGFSYEQYFGPGTRLTVT.

The CDR3 sequence is CASSFVSNEQFF. As DNA, the CDR3 is TGTGCCAGCAGTTTTGTGAGCAATGAGCAGTTCTTC. This chain uses TRBV12-3 or TRBV12-4 with TRBJ2-1; no reliable D call. The CDR3 runs 12 residues. Trimming pared 3 bases from V and 6 bases from J, leaving 6 bases between.

This sequence joins TRBV6-5 and TRBJ1-2; unclear D gene. Per germline, CDR1 MNHEY and CDR2 SVGAGI. This CDR3 has 15 residues. Trimming pared 0 bases from V and 5 bases from J, leaving 13 bases between. The CDR3 is CASSYSAVTAYGYTF. The CDR3 region has the DNA TGTGCCAGCAGTTACTCGGCGGTTACTGCGTATGGCTACACCTTC.

The J gene is TRBJ2-5, the V gene TRBV21-1; TRBD1, the D gene given by the table, was not confirmed from the DNA. TRBV21-1 is a pseudogene segment. CDR3 length equals 14 residues. CDR3 DNA sequence: TGTGCCAGCACCAAGAGAAGGGGCTTGGAGACCCAGTACTTC. Translation gives CASTKRRGLETQYF.

This clone was recorded only once. The chain carries TRBV28 and TRBJ1-5, with D possibly being TRBD1 (6 bases). The V end was cut by 5 bases, the J end by 0 bases, with 17 bases between. This CDR3 contains 17 residues. The germline CDR1 and CDR2 sequences are MDHEN and SYDVKM. The CDR3 loop is CASSPRQAPYSNQPQHF. CDR3 sequence (DNA): TGTGCCAGCAGTCCCCGACAGGCACCCTATAGCAATCAGCCCCAGCATTTT.

About this clone: Within the sample, other DNA sequences also encode this same CDR3. The chain is built from TRBV5-1 and TRBJ1-6, with a possible D match to TRBD1 (6 bases). The germline gives CDR1 SGHRS, CDR2 YFSETQ. The CDR3 runs 14 residues. Trimming removed 4 bases from V and 6 bases from J, with 11 bases in between. The CDR3, as DNA: TGCGCCAGCAGCCTTGGACAGATTAATTCACCCCTCCACTTT. This sequence encodes CASSLGQINSPLHF.

This chain uses TRBV6-5 with TRBJ2-1; 7 nucleotides align to TRBD1. CDR3 length: 14 residues. J lost 3 bases, V lost 6 bases, and 5 bases had no gene match. The V gene's germline CDR1 is MNHEY and CDR2 SVGAGI. The CDR3 spells CASSSRDSYNEQFF. The CDR3 region has the DNA TGTGCCAGCAGCAGCCGGGACAGCTACAATGAGCAGTTCTTC.

The chain carries TRBV28 and TRBJ1-5, with D uncertain. The CDR3 totals 15 residues. Germline CDR1 and CDR2: MDHEN and SYDVKM. The V end lost 6 bases, the J end lost 2 bases, and 14 bases lay between the germline ends. CDR3: CASSVLSGGNQPQHF. The CDR3 coding sequence is TGTGCCAGCAGCGTACTCTCTGGTGGCAATCAGCCCCAGCATTTT.

The V gene is TRBV30, the J gene TRBJ2-7; D may be TRBD1 (5 bases). V was pared by 4 bases and J by 6 bases, with 16 bases between. This CDR3 is built from 13 residues. In germline, CDR1 is GTSNPN, CDR2 SVGIG (reference sequence). The CDR3 coding sequence is TGTGCCTGGACCGGGCCTGGGGCATCCGAGCAGTACTTC. Encoded protein: CAWTGPGASEQYF.

The V and J genes are TRBV24-1 and TRBJ1-5; D not certain. CDR3 length: 13 amino acids. In germline, CDR1 is KGHDR, CDR2 SFDVKD. The V end was cut by 4 bases, the J end by 5 bases, with 8 bases between. DNA of the CDR3: TGTGCCACCAGTGAAGCAGGTTATCAGCCCCAGCATTTT. Protein sequence: CATSEAGYQPQHF.

V and J are TRBV27 and TRBJ1-2; a weak D match, TRBD1 (5 bases). V gave up 0 bases and J gave up 4 bases, with 15 bases separating them. The CDR3 is 16 residues long. CDR1 is MNHEY and CDR2 is SMNVEV in the germline V gene (reference sequence). The CDR3, as DNA: TGTGCCAGCAGTTTATCATTAACAAAGGGGCCCTATGGCTACACCTTC. It codes for CASSLSLTKGPYGYTF.

The chain couples TRBV10-2 to TRBJ1-1; D remains ambiguous. Trimming shortened V by 8 bases and J by 6 bases, and 16 bases separated the two germline ends. The CDR3 is 13 amino acids. Per the germline V gene, CDR1 is WSHSY and CDR2 is SAAADI. CDR3 in DNA: TGCGCCAGCCGAGGGTCGGGTGGGCCTGAAGCTTTCTTT. Its translation: CASRGSGGPEAFF.

The rearrangement uses TRBV18 and TRBJ1-5; tentative D call: TRBD1 (6 bases). The CDR3 has 17 residues. V was trimmed by 4 bases and J by 0 bases, leaving 16 bases between them. Germline V lookup: CDR1 KGHSH, CDR2 LQKENI. CDR3 nucleotide sequence: TGTGCCAGCTCACAGACCCCGGGACATCTTAGCAATCAGCCCCAGCATTTT. It encodes CASSQTPGHLSNQPQHF.

V gene TRBV18 combines with J gene TRBJ2-2; 9 nucleotides match TRBD2. The CDR3 covers 17 residues. Germline values: CDR1 KGHSH, CDR2 LQKENI. J gave up 6 bases and V 6 bases, and 14 bases lay outside the gene matches. The CDR3 loop is CASSPIMSGRNAGELFF. CDR3 DNA sequence: TGTGCCAGCTCCCCCATTATGAGCGGGAGGAATGCCGGGGAGCTGTTTTTT.